This entry concerns a single T cell receptor (beta chain). No DNA is shown, since the ends of the CDR3 on it are uncertain; the CDR3 is the one TCRdb lists. The sample belongs to a study of cytomegalovirus exposure and HLA in healthy donors. The germline CDR1 and CDR2 sequences are MDHEN and SYDVKM. Including both end residues, the CDR3 is 12 amino acids long. 13 Jbeta primers and 60 Vbeta primers were used for the PCR. Using immunoSEQ multiplex PCR, the repertoire was profiled, and TCRdb retains in-frame clones only, with some absent. The sample holds approximately 150,000 clones, 82% seen once. Input material: PBMCs. The genes are TRBV28 and TRBJ2-2; TRBD2 reflects the table's D call only, with no check against the DNA. This receptor was taken from a male donor in good health and CMV-seronegative. The CDR3 protein is CASSFGAGELFF.